The next 23 T cell receptor beta chains were all read from a single sample in a study of naive and memory T cell subsets. An oligonucleotide containing a UMI was ligated to the 3' end of TCR cDNA. Four PCR rounds used nested alpha and beta constant region primers plus the SP2 primer. TCRdb re-analysed the 5' RACE reads in MiXCR, keeping a single row per CDR3 protein. Among some 60,000 distinct CDR3 sequences listed, around 8% were seen once. These receptor sequences come from a female donor in good health.

This chain connects TRBV27 to TRBJ2-7; D gene ambiguous. CDR3 length: 15 residues. Germline CDR1 is MNHEY and CDR2 is SMNVEV (reference sequence). Between the trimmed V and J ends, which lost 4 bases and 5 bases, there was a span of 18 bases. The CDR3 spells CASSSTKTAENEQYF. The CDR3 DNA follows: TGTGCCAGCAGTTCTACCAAGACCGCGGAGAACGAGCAGTACTTC.

The chain joins TRBV29-1 to TRBJ2-3; 8 nucleotides match TRBD1. Germline V lookup: CDR1 SQVTM, CDR2 ANQGSEA. CDR3 length equals 13 residues. The trim removed 3 bases at V and 4 bases at J, leaving 3 bases unmatched. The CDR3: CSVDRGRPDTQYF. In DNA, the CDR3 is TGCAGCGTTGACAGGGGGCGCCCAGATACGCAGTATTTT.

This clonotype was detected ten times or more. J is TRBJ1-5 and V is TRBV4-3; D ambiguous. The CDR3 sequence is 13 residues long. The V gene's germline CDR1 is LGHNA and CDR2 YSLEER. The V end lost 6 bases, the J end lost 5 bases, and 11 bases lay between the germline ends. The CDR3 is CASSSEKDQPQHF. The CDR3 coding sequence is TGCGCCAGCAGTTCGGAGAAAGATCAGCCCCAGCATTTT.

The chain uses TRBV4-3 and TRBJ2-2; D is possibly TRBD1 (5 bases). The CDR3 covers 14 residues. V lost 0 bases to trimming and J lost 6 bases, with 8 bases between them. Germline V CDR1 and CDR2: LGHNA, YSLEER. This CDR3 reads CASSQDREPGELFF. CDR3 DNA: TGCGCCAGCAGCCAAGACAGGGAACCCGGGGAGCTGTTTTTT.

By its share, this clonotype is large. V and J are TRBV2 and TRBJ1-4; D unclear. Trimming cost V 2 bases and J 0 bases, with 7 bases left between them. CDR1 SNHLY and CDR2 FYNNEI come from the germline V gene. CDR3 length equals 15 residues. Here the CDR3 DNA reads TGTGCCAGCAGTGAATTCCTTGCAACTAATGAAAAACTGTTTTTT. Translated, it gives CASSEFLATNEKLFF.

This clonotype has just a few counts. This chain uses TRBV7-9 with TRBJ2-4; 10 nucleotides agree with TRBD1. CDR3 length: 17 residues. Trimming cost V 3 bases and J 0 bases; bases outside gene matches: 5. Germline V CDR1 and CDR2: SEHNR, FQNEAQ (reference sequence). The DNA of the CDR3 is TGTGCCAGCAGCTTCCCCGGGACAGGGGTAGCCAAAAACATTCAGTACTTC. Protein product: CASSFPGTGVAKNIQYF. The full variable domain, with the rest looked up from reference TRBV7-9 and TRBJ2-4, is DTGVSQNPRHKITKRGQNVTFRCDPISEHNRLYWYRQTLGQGPEFLTYFQNEAQLEKSRLLSDRFSAERPKGSFSTLEIQRTEQGDSAMYLCASSFPGTGVAKNIQYFGAGTRLSVL.

In this sample, this clonotype turned up many times. This chain joins TRBV12-3 or TRBV12-4 and TRBJ1-1; unclear D gene. This CDR3 is 13 amino acids long. Trimming took 3 bases from V and 1 from J, leaving 6 bases between them. The CDR3 DNA reads as TGTGCCAGCAGTTTGGAAGCGAACACTGAAGCTTTCTTT. Residues: CASSLEANTEAFF.

Concerning this clonotype itself: Just one base apart from a much larger clone, this may be a read error. This rearrangement joins TRBV7-8 to TRBJ2-5, with TRBD2 matching over 9 bases. V trimming: 5 bases; J trimming: 2 bases; junction bases outside the gene matches: 15. In germline, CDR1 is SGHVS, CDR2 FQNEAQ. The CDR3 totals 18 residues. For the CDR3, the DNA is TGTGCCAGCAGCGCTCCGGTAGCGGGGGCCCTTAATCAAGAGACCCAGTACTTC. Translated, it gives CASSAPVAGALNQETQYF.

This clonotype was counted ten times or more. This rearrangement joins TRBV12-3 or TRBV12-4 to TRBJ2-7; the match to TRBD2 covers 10 bases. With 0 bases clipped from V and 1 base from J, the junction kept 12 bases outside the gene matches. CDR3 size: 19 residues. DNA for the CDR3: TGTGCCAGCAGTTTAGCTGTCACTAGCGGGGCCCTACAATCCTACGAGCAGTACTTC. Translation: CASSLAVTSGALQSYEQYF.

The table lists this clonotype with a few counts. The chain combines TRBV4-2 with TRBJ1-4, with a tentative D call TRBD1 (6 bases). The CDR3 runs 17 residues. Between the trimmed V and J ends, which lost 4 bases and 1 base, there was a span of 16 bases. Germline V CDR1 and CDR2: LGHNA, YNFKEQ. Here the CDR3 reads CASSRSGGSGTNEKLFF. The CDR3 DNA follows: TGTGCCAGCAGCCGGTCTGGGGGCTCGGGAACTAATGAAAAACTGTTTTTT.

V usage is TRBV12-5 and J usage is TRBJ2-1, with unresolved D. CDR1 is LGHNT, CDR2 FRNRAP, per germline. CDR3 size: 14 residues. Trimming stripped 1 base from V and 10 bases from J, with 14 bases between. CDR3 region: CASGLARTPPEQFF. For the CDR3, the DNA is TGTGCTAGTGGTTTGGCCCGGACGCCTCCCGAGCAGTTCTTC.

This clonotype was counted a few times. This chain links TRBV5-1 with TRBJ2-7, with a tentative D call TRBD1 (6 bases). The CDR3 length is 12 residues. The germline V gene has CDR1 SGHRS and CDR2 YFSETQ. V dropped 4 bases and J dropped 7 bases, with 12 bases sitting between them. This chain's CDR3 is CASSVTGREQYF. CDR3 nucleotide sequence: TGCGCCAGCAGCGTTACAGGGCGTGAGCAGTACTTC.

The table lists this clonotype with many counts. The chain links TRBV10-3 to TRBJ2-5; TRBD2 matches 7 bases. The CDR3 runs 14 residues. V gave up 0 bases and J gave up 3 bases; unmatched junction bases: 1. Germline V gene sequence: CDR1 ENHRY, CDR2 SYGVKD. CDR3 DNA sequence: TGTGCCATCAGTGAGTCCGGGACTAAAGAGACCCAGTACTTC. It codes for CAISESGTKETQYF.

This clonotype was seen more than once but under ten times. The V call is TRBV7-2, the J call TRBJ1-1; 7 bases line up with TRBD1. The CDR3 is made up of 15 amino acids. The trim removed 5 bases at V and 5 bases at J, leaving 11 bases unmatched. Germline loops: CDR1 SGHTA, CDR2 FQGNSA. The DNA for the CDR3 is TGTGCCAGCAGCCCACAAAGAGCAGGGGGGACTGAAGCTTTCTTT. This encodes CASSPQRAGGTEAFF. The full variable domain, its missing parts supplied by reference TRBV7-2 and TRBJ1-1, is GAGVSQSPSNKVTEKGKDVELRCDPISGHTALYWYRQSLGQGLEFLIYFQGNSAPDKSGLPSDRFSAERTGGSVSTLTIQRTQQEDSAVYLCASSPQRAGGTEAFFGQGTRLTVV.

This clonotype has only a few counts. CDR3 amino acids: CAWSVRELLSYEQYF. The CDR3 DNA is TGTGCCTGGAGTGTACGGGAACTTCTATCCTACGAGCAGTACTTC. The chain couples TRBV30 to TRBJ2-7; D is perhaps TRBD2 (5 bases). The CDR3 is made up of 15 amino acids. V lost 0 bases and J 1 base, leaving 13 bases between the germline ends. Germline V CDR1 and CDR2: GTSNPN, SVGIG (reference sequence).

By share of the sample, this clonotype is medium-sized (0.01 to 0.1%). This chain uses TRBV28 with TRBJ1-1; D gene unclear. The germline V and J ends were trimmed by 3 bases and 1 base, with 6 bases remaining between them. In germline, CDR1 is MDHEN, CDR2 SYDVKM. This CDR3 contains 13 residues. For the CDR3, the DNA is TGTGCCAGCAGTTTTGGAAAGAACACTGAAGCTTTCTTT. This encodes CASSFGKNTEAFF.

This clonotype has a count of ten or more. V usage is TRBV2 and J usage is TRBJ2-2; 7 bases are shared with TRBD1. The V segment lost 4 bases and the J segment 5 bases; nucleotides outside the gene matches: 10. Germline values: CDR1 SNHLY, CDR2 FYNNEI. The CDR3 contains 16 residues. DNA of the CDR3: TGTGCCAGCAGTGCCCCACAGGGGTCAGGGACCGGGGAGCTGTTTTTT. Amino acids: CASSAPQGSGTGELFF.

J is TRBJ2-3 and V is TRBV6-2 or TRBV6-3; D unclear. The CDR3 contains 13 residues. V lost 2 bases, J lost 5 bases, and 8 bases lay in between. Germline-derived CDR1 and CDR2 are MNHEY and SVGEGT. In nucleotides, the CDR3 is TGTGCCAGCAGTTACATCAGGAAAGATACGCAGTATTTT. This codes for CASSYIRKDTQYF.

This clonotype was seen more than once but under ten times. The chain joins TRBV7-2 to TRBJ1-6, with D possibly being TRBD1 (5 bases). With 8 bases removed from V and 2 bases from J, the gap between germline ends came to 10 bases. The CDR3 runs 14 residues. Germline V gene lookup returns CDR1 SGHTA and CDR2 FQGNSA. CDR3 DNA: TGTGCCAGCTCACAGGTGGCCTATAATTCACCCCTCCACTTT. Encoded protein: CASSQVAYNSPLHF.

Judged by abundance, this clonotype is medium-sized. The V call is TRBV29-1, the J call TRBJ1-1; D possibly corresponds to TRBD1 (5 bases). V lost 3 bases, J lost 4 bases, and 12 bases lay in between. The germline gives CDR1 SQVTM, CDR2 ANQGSEA. This CDR3 comprises 13 residues. The CDR3 sequence: CSVDRAGGTEAFF. The CDR3 nucleotides are TGCAGCGTTGATAGGGCCGGGGGCACTGAAGCTTTCTTT.

This clonotype came up a few times. The chain is built from TRBV20-1 and TRBJ1-5; D is undetermined. The length of the CDR3 is 14 residues. The germline V and J ends were trimmed by 3 bases and 5 bases, with 14 bases remaining between them. Germline V gives CDR1 DFQATT, CDR2 SNEGSKA (reference sequence). CDR3 protein: CSARPSGEYQPQHF. In nucleotides, the CDR3 is TGCAGTGCTAGGCCGTCCGGGGAGTATCAGCCCCAGCATTTT.

This clonotype was seen more than once but under ten times. The chain joins TRBV20-1 to TRBJ2-2, with 9 bases fitting TRBD2. Trimming cost V 3 bases and J 5 bases; bases outside gene matches: 13. The CDR3 has 17 amino acids. From germline, CDR1 is DFQATT and CDR2 SNEGSKA (reference sequence). The CDR3 nucleotides are TGCAGTGCTAGCCCCAGGGGCGGGGGGGCCAGTACCGGGGAGCTGTTTTTT. It codes for CSASPRGGGASTGELFF.

The chain combines TRBV12-3 or TRBV12-4 with TRBJ1-5; weak D call: TRBD1 (6 bases). This CDR3 is built from 14 residues. V gave up 3 bases and J gave up 1 base, with 7 bases separating them. The CDR3 here is CASSLTGSNQPQHF. In DNA, the CDR3 is TGTGCCAGCAGTTTGACAGGCAGCAATCAGCCCCAGCATTTT.